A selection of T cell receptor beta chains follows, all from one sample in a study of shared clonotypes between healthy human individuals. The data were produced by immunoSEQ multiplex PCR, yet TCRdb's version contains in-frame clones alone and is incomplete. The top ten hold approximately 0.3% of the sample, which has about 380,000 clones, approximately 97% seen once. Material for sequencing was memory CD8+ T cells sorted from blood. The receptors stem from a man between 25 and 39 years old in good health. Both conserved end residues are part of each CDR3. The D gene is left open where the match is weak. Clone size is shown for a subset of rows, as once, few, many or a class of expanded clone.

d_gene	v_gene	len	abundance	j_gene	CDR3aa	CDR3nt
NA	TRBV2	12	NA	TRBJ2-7	CASSYTTYEQYF	TGTGCCAGCAGTTACACCACCTACGAGCAGTACTTC
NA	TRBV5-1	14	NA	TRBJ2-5	CASSLELGAETQYF	TGCGCCAGCAGCTTGGAATTGGGGGCGGAGACCCAGTACTTC
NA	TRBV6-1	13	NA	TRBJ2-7	CASSETTSYEQYF	TGTGCCAGCAGTGAAACGACTAGCTACGAGCAGTACTTC
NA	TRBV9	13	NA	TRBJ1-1	CASSLVSSAEAFF	TGTGCCAGCAGCCTGGTAAGCAGCGCTGAAGCTTTCTTT
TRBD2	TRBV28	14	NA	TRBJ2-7	CASSLPGGYYEQYF	TGTGCCAGCAGTCTACCGGGAGGGTACTACGAGCAGTACTTC
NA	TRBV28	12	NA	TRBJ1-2	CASTAGHYGYTF	TGTGCCAGCACCGCAGGACACTATGGCTACACCTTC
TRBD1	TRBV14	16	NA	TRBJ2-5	CASSHNGRQGIRSQYF	TGTGCCAGCAGCCACAACGGGCGACAGGGAATTAGATCCCAGTACTTC
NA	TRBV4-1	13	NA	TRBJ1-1	CASSQDRDTEAFF	TGCGCCAGCAGCCAAGATCGGGACACTGAAGCTTTCTTT
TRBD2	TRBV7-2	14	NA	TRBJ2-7	CASSASGSSYEQYF	TGTGCCAGCAGCGCCAGCGGGAGCTCCTACGAGCAGTACTTC
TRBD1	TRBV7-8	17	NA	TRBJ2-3	CASKTIDRGHGGDTQYF	TGTGCCAGCAAGACTATCGACAGGGGGCACGGGGGAGATACGCAGTATTTT
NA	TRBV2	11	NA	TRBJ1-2	CASTSNYGYTF	TGTGCCAGCACCAGTAACTATGGCTACACCTTC
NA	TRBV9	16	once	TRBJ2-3	CASSVGVKRSTDTQYF	TGTGCCAGCAGCGTCGGGGTCAAGCGTAGTACAGATACGCAGTATTTT
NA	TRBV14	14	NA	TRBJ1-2	CASSQDSRRYGYTF	TGTGCCAGCAGCCAAGACAGCCGCCGATATGGCTACACCTTC
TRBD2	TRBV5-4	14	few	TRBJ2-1	CASSSSGLDNEQFF	TGTGCCAGCAGCTCGTCGGGACTAGACAATGAGCAGTTCTTC
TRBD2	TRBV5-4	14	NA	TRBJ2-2	CASTTSGSLGELFF	TGTGCCAGCACCACTAGCGGGAGTTTAGGGGAGCTGTTTTTT
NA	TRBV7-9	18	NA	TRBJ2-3	CASSFNIPGLQTADTQYF	TGTGCCAGCAGCTTTAACATACCAGGGCTCCAGACGGCAGATACGCAGTATTTT
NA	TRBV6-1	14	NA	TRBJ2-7	CASSGFVGGYEQYF	TGTGCCAGCAGTGGGTTTGTCGGGGGATACGAGCAGTACTTC
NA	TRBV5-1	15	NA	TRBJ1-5	CASSLDGYSNQPQHF	TGCGCCAGCAGCTTGGATGGCTACAGCAATCAGCCCCAGCATTTT
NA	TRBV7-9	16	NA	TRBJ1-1	CASSLGSGTANTEAFF	TGTGCCAGCAGCTTAGGGTCCGGGACGGCGAACACTGAAGCTTTCTTT
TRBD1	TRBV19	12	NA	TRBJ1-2	CASRDRADGYTF	TGTGCCAGTAGAGACAGGGCGGATGGCTACACCTTC
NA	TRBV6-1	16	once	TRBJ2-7	CASSEALRALSYEQYF	TGTGCCAGCAGTGAAGCTCTACGGGCGCTCTCCTACGAGCAGTACTTC
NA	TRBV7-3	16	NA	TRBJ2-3	CASSLTSGPKADTQYF	TGTGCCAGCAGCTTAACCAGCGGGCCTAAGGCAGATACGCAGTATTTT
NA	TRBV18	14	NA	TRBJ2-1	CASSPGQTVNEQFF	TGTGCCAGCTCACCGGGGCAGACGGTCAATGAGCAGTTCTTC
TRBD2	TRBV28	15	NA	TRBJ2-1	CASSLLAGAINEQFF	TGTGCCAGCAGTTTATTAGCGGGAGCCATCAATGAGCAGTTCTTC
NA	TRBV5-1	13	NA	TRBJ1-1	CASSLDGGLEAFF	TGCGCCAGCAGCTTGGATGGTGGACTTGAAGCTTTCTTT
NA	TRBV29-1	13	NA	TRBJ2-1	CSAKPLARNEQFF	TGCAGCGCAAAACCCCTAGCCCGTAATGAGCAGTTCTTC
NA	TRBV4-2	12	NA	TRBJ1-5	CASSQKGQPQHF	TGTGCCAGCAGCCAAAAGGGTCAGCCCCAGCATTTT
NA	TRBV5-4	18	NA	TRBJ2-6	CASSYIGGGAVGANVLTF	TGTGCCAGCAGCTACATTGGGGGTGGGGCAGTCGGGGCCAACGTCCTGACTTTC
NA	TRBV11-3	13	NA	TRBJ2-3	CASSWRSTDTQYF	TGTGCCAGCAGCTGGCGGAGCACAGATACGCAGTATTTT
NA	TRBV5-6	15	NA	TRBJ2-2	CASSLRGVGPGELFF	TGTGCCAGCAGCTTGAGGGGGGTAGGACCCGGGGAGCTGTTTTTT
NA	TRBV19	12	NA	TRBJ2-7	CARGPLVYEQYF	TGTGCCAGGGGTCCCCTAGTGTACGAGCAGTACTTC
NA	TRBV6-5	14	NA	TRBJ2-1	CASSYWAGENEQFF	TGTGCCAGCAGTTACTGGGCGGGCGAGAATGAGCAGTTCTTC